This entry features one T cell receptor (beta chain) sequence. Its antigen is currently unknown. A junction end diverges from the germline sequence, so it may reflect a read error. The sample belongs to a study of cytomegalovirus exposure and HLA in healthy donors. The CDR3 is 14 residues long. CDR1 SGHRS and CDR2 YFSETQ come from the germline V gene. 13 Jbeta primers and 60 Vbeta primers were used for the PCR. The data were produced by immunoSEQ multiplex PCR, yet TCRdb's version contains in-frame clones alone and is incomplete. The sample comprises about 190,000 clones, 65% to 80% of which are singletons, and approximately 4.6% rests with the top ten. Study-wide results and caveats: The study assumed roughly uniform donor sequencing depth for presence/absence analyses. V- and J-gene trimming of TCR beta was linked (in a later analysis) to a missense DCLRE1C variant.

The sequencing input was PBMCs. V usage is TRBV5-1 and J usage is TRBJ1-2, with TRBD1 matching 7 bases. The receptor was derived from a man aged 25-45 years in good health and CMV-seropositive. The CDR3 sequence: CASSPGQVNYGYTF. The DNA for the CDR3 is TGTGCCAGCAGCCCCGGACAGGTTAACTATGGCTACACCTTC.